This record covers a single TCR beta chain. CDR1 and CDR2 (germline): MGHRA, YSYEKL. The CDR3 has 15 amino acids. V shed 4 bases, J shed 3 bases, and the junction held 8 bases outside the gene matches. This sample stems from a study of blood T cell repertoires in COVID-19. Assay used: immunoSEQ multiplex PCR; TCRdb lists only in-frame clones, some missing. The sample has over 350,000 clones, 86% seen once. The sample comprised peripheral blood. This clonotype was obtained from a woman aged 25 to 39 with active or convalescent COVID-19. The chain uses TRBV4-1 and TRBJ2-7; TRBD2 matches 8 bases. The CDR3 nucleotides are TGCGCCAGCAGCCCACTAGCGGCGGGGCTCTACGAGCAGTACTTC. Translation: CASSPLAAGLYEQYF.